The 10 T cell receptor beta chains in this list originate from one sample, sequenced in a study of control samples from healthy donors and cancer patients. Sequencing was performed with immunoSEQ multiplex PCR; in TCRdb, only in-frame clones are kept and a portion is missing. The sample gives about 58,000 clones, around 87% of which show up once; roughly 12% is in the top ten. The specimen was PBMCs. The receptors derive from a woman aged 55-69 years with lung cancer.

The chain employs TRBV18 and TRBJ2-3; D might be TRBD2 (5 bases). V was clipped by 0 bases and J by 0 bases, with 7 bases between them. The CDR3 loop spans 15 amino acids. CDR1 and CDR2 from the germline V gene are KGHSH and LQKENI. CDR3 in amino acids: CASSPPAASTDTQYF. The CDR3 DNA is TGTGCCAGCTCACCACCAGCGGCTAGCACAGATACGCAGTATTTT.

This clone was found once. V usage is TRBV11-3 and J usage is TRBJ1-1, with D unresolved. The germline CDR1 and CDR2 sequences are SGHNT and YENEEA. Trimming took 1 base from V and 0 from J, leaving 6 bases between them. There are 14 residues in the CDR3. CDR3 sequence (DNA): TGTGCCAGCAGCTTAGGGGGTGTGAACACTGAAGCTTTCTTT. Its translation is CASSLGGVNTEAFF.

This chain connects TRBV30 to TRBJ2-7; D might be TRBD1 (6 bases). The CDR3 covers 13 residues. V was pared by 2 bases and J by 5 bases, with 13 bases between. The germline V gene encodes CDR1 GTSNPN and CDR2 SVGIG (reference sequence). The DNA for the CDR3 is TGTGCCTGGAGTAGTCAGGGGAGCCACGAGCAGTACTTC. Its translation is CAWSSQGSHEQYF.

CDR3 loop: CASSPGYRGDQPQHF. The CDR3 DNA follows: TGTGCCAGCAGTCCTGGCTACAGGGGTGATCAGCCCCAGCATTTT. The chain employs TRBV28 and TRBJ1-5; 7 bases fit TRBD1. The CDR3 loop spans 15 amino acids. Losses at the gene ends were 5 bases for V and 5 bases for J; bases not matched to a gene: 9. Germline CDR1 and CDR2: MDHEN and SYDVKM.

The chain has TRBV14 and TRBJ1-1; 7 bases align to TRBD1. The V gene end was trimmed by 3 bases and the J gene end by 2 bases; junction bases not matched to a gene: 3. The V gene's germline CDR1 is SGHDN and CDR2 FVKESK. The CDR3 loop spans 14 amino acids. DNA of the CDR3: TGTGCCAGCAGCCAGGGGACAGCCAACACTGAAGCTTTCTTT. It translates to CASSQGTANTEAFF.

This rearrangement joins TRBV5-4 to TRBJ2-3; the match to TRBD2 covers 12 bases. The CDR3 extends over 17 amino acids. Germline loops: CDR1 SGHNT, CDR2 YYREEE (reference sequence). Trimming took 0 bases from V and 4 from J; bases not matched to a gene: 6. CDR3 DNA: TGTGCCAGCAGCTTGGAGGCTAGCGGGGGGGCGGCAGATACGCAGTATTTT. Residues: CASSLEASGGAADTQYF.

The chain has TRBV3-1 (or the pseudogene TRBV3-2) and TRBJ2-2, with D possibly TRBD1 on 6 matching bases. This CDR3 region has 14 residues. V dropped 1 base and J dropped 6 bases, with 9 bases sitting between them. Per germline, CDR1 LGHDT and CDR2 YNNKEL (reference sequence). The CDR3 DNA reads as TGTGCCAGCAGCCAAGCAGGGGAAGCCGGGGAGCTGTTTTTT. Protein product: CASSQAGEAGELFF.

This chain connects TRBV18 to TRBJ2-7; no clear D gene. V was cut by 3 bases and J by 1 base, with 4 bases left in between. CDR1 and CDR2 from the germline V gene are KGHSH and LQKENI. This CDR3 comprises 12 residues. In nucleotides, the CDR3 is TGTGCCAGCTCACCTTCTTCCTACGAGCAGTACTTC. It translates to CASSPSSYEQYF.

The V and J genes are TRBV6-2 or TRBV6-3 and TRBJ2-7; D not resolved. Germline V lookup: CDR1 MNHEY, CDR2 SVGEGT. Trimming removed 3 bases at V and 2 bases at J, with 8 bases between. This CDR3 region has 13 residues. CDR3 loop: CASSYTDTYEQYF. CDR3 DNA sequence: TGTGCCAGCAGTTATACAGATACCTACGAGCAGTACTTC.

The V and J genes are TRBV5-3 and TRBJ1-5; TRBD1 might be the D (6 bases). TRBV5-3 is treated as an ORF (open reading frame) with a function not yet certain. The CDR3 covers 19 residues. Trimming cost V 0 bases and J 0 bases, with 19 bases left between them. CDR3 loop: CARSLAFVRTENSNQPQHF. The CDR3 nucleotides are TGTGCCAGAAGCTTGGCATTTGTGCGGACAGAAAATAGCAATCAGCCCCAGCATTTT.